This is a list of T cell receptor beta chains from one sample in a study of cytomegalovirus exposure and HLA in healthy donors. Clones were sequenced by immunoSEQ multiplex PCR, and TCRdb holds only the in-frame ones, with some missing. The table records some 200,000 clones, over 80% of them present only once. Sequenced material: PBMCs. These receptors originate from a man in his forties or fifties in good health and CMV-seropositive. CDR3s include the opening cysteine and the closing phenylalanine or tryptophan. Each record gives: clone size, V gene, J gene, D gene, CDR3 protein, CDR3 DNA. A D gene is named only where the DNA matches it firmly. Not every row has a clone size; where given, it reads once, few, many or a size class.

-,TRBV27,TRBJ1-5,-,CASSLMAQQPQHF,TGTGCCAGCAGTCTCATGGCCCAACAGCCCCAGCATTTT
-,TRBV13,TRBJ1-6,TRBD1,CASSLKFSTGGNSPLHF,TGTGCCAGCAGCTTAAAGTTCAGTACAGGGGGGAATTCACCCCTCCACTTT
-,TRBV5-4,TRBJ1-4,-,CASSETGSNEKLFF,TGTGCCAGCAGCGAGACAGGCAGTAATGAAAAACTGTTTTTT
-,TRBV5-4,TRBJ2-7,-,CASSSGRGSYEQYF,TGTGCCAGCAGCTCTGGCCGAGGGTCCTACGAGCAGTACTTC
-,TRBV27,TRBJ2-3,TRBD2,CASTLTSGDKDTQYF,TGTGCCAGCACCCTTACTAGCGGGGATAAAGATACGCAGTATTTT
-,TRBV21-1,TRBJ1-1,-,CASSKEPVNTEAFF,TGTGCCAGCAGCAAAGAACCAGTGAACACTGAAGCTTTCTTT
once,TRBV19,TRBJ2-7,TRBD1,CASRGQGAVEQYF,TGTGCCAGTAGGGGACAGGGAGCGGTCGAGCAGTACTTC
-,TRBV28,TRBJ1-2,TRBD1,CASRSRVDREGDGYTF,TGTGCCAGCAGGTCCCGGGTTGACAGGGAAGGCGATGGCTACACCTTC
-,TRBV7-9,TRBJ1-1,-,CASSPPAEAFF,TGTGCCAGCAGCCCCCCAGCTGAAGCTTTCTTT
-,TRBV6-6,TRBJ2-1,-,CASRRPTVSYNEQFF,TGTGCCAGCAGAAGACCAACAGTTTCCTACAATGAGCAGTTCTTC
-,TRBV30,TRBJ1-2,TRBD1,CAWGRDRPYGYTF,TGTGCCTGGGGGAGGGACAGGCCTTATGGCTACACCTTC
-,TRBV9,TRBJ1-1,-,CASSVAGSEAFF,TGTGCCAGCAGCGTAGCAGGGTCTGAAGCTTTCTTT
-,TRBV9,TRBJ1-2,-,CASSSGDGGNYGYTF,TGTGCCAGCAGCTCGGGGGACGGGGGGAACTATGGCTACACCTTC
-,TRBV7-3,TRBJ2-3,TRBD1,CASSQGFTDTQYF,TGTGCCAGCTCACAGGGGTTCACAGATACGCAGTATTTT
-,TRBV10-3,TRBJ2-7,TRBD1,CAISPRDRSYEQYF,TGTGCCATCAGCCCTAGGGACAGAAGCTACGAGCAGTACTTC
-,TRBV7-9,TRBJ2-1,-,CASSPASSYNEQFF,TGTGCCAGCAGCCCAGCGAGCTCCTACAATGAGCAGTTCTTC
-,TRBV2,TRBJ1-2,-,CASSTGFYGYTF,TGTGCCAGCAGTACAGGGTTCTATGGCTACACCTTC
-,TRBV11-2,TRBJ2-6,TRBD1,CASSLELDRGMLGANVLTF,TGTGCCAGCAGCTTAGAGTTGGACAGGGGGATGCTGGGGGCCAACGTCCTGACTTTC
few,TRBV7-8,TRBJ2-7,-,CASSLVGGGDKTPFEQYF,TGTGCCAGCAGCTTAGTAGGTGGGGGCGACAAGACTCCTTTCGAGCAGTACTTC
-,TRBV7-2,TRBJ1-2,-,CASSLGGQGGYGYTF,TGTGCCAGCAGCTTAGGAGGGCAGGGAGGGTATGGCTACACCTTC
-,TRBV7-9,TRBJ2-7,-,CASSLPQDYEQYF,TGTGCCAGCAGCTTGCCTCAAGACTACGAGCAGTACTTC
-,TRBV5-1,TRBJ1-2,-,CASSLVGGRDYGYTF,TGCGCCAGCAGCTTGGTCGGGGGTAGAGACTATGGCTACACCTTC
-,TRBV18,TRBJ1-1,TRBD1,CASSPKTTGAPNTEAFF,TGTGCCAGCTCACCTAAGACGACAGGGGCTCCGAACACTGAAGCTTTCTTT
-,TRBV15,TRBJ2-1,TRBD2,CATSRGGARGNEQFF,TGTGCCACCAGCCGGGGGGGGGCGCGGGGTAATGAGCAGTTCTTC
-,TRBV19,TRBJ1-6,TRBD1,CASSVLQGVSSYNSPLHF,TGTGCCAGTAGCGTCCTACAGGGGGTAAGCTCCTATAATTCACCCCTCCACTTT
-,TRBV6-6,TRBJ1-5,-,CAVNQPQHF,TGTGCCGTAAATCAGCCCCAGCATTTT
-,TRBV29-1,TRBJ1-1,-,CSLGPDTEAFF,TGCAGCCTTGGGCCCGACACTGAAGCTTTCTTT
-,TRBV7-2,TRBJ2-3,-,CASSRDMFGDTQYF,TGTGCCAGCAGCCGGGACATGTTCGGGGATACGCAGTATTTT
-,TRBV6-4,TRBJ2-3,TRBD1,CASSDSGQGTDTQYF,TGTGCCAGCAGTGACTCGGGACAGGGCACAGATACGCAGTATTTT
-,TRBV29-1,TRBJ1-4,TRBD1,CSVEDRMAGGHLF,TGCAGCGTTGAAGATCGAATGGCAGGGGGGCATCTTTTT
-,TRBV5-6,TRBJ2-3,-,CASSFSRGRTDTQYF,TGTGCCAGCAGCTTTTCGCGGGGTCGCACAGATACGCAGTATTTT
-,TRBV9,TRBJ2-3,TRBD2,CASSAWTSGYTDTQYF,TGTGCCAGCAGCGCATGGACTAGCGGCTACACAGATACGCAGTATTTT
-,TRBV7-2,TRBJ2-5,-,CASSSPVETQYF,TGTGCCAGCAGCTCCCCGGTAGAGACCCAGTACTTC
few,TRBV19,TRBJ1-5,-,CASSINSRFERFSNQPQHF,TGTGCCAGTAGTATCAACAGCCGATTTGAGCGGTTCAGCAATCAGCCCCAGCATTTT
-,TRBV6-5,TRBJ2-7,-,CASRPGLNYEQYF,TGTGCCAGCAGACCGGGACTTAACTACGAGCAGTACTTC
-,TRBV30,TRBJ2-7,-,CAWSPRGDNEQYF,TGTGCCTGGAGTCCCAGGGGTGATAACGAGCAGTACTTC
-,TRBV2,TRBJ2-5,-,CASSEQGIRTSETQYF,TGTGCCAGCAGTGAACAGGGAATCCGAACCTCAGAGACCCAGTACTTC
once,TRBV10-3,TRBJ1-6,-,CAISLGRGEDSPLHF,TGTGCCATCAGCCTCGGCAGGGGTGAGGATTCACCCCTCCACTTT
-,TRBV28,TRBJ1-2,TRBD1,CASRPPGQLYGYTF,TGTGCCAGCAGACCCCCGGGACAGTTGTATGGCTACACCTTC
-,TRBV6-6,TRBJ2-1,TRBD1,CASRSGQLNNEQFF,TGTGCCAGCAGGTCGGGACAGCTAAACAATGAGCAGTTCTTC
-,TRBV5-1,TRBJ1-4,-,CASRFDRSTNEKLFF,TGCGCCAGCCGCTTCGACAGATCAACTAATGAAAAACTGTTTTTT
-,TRBV2,TRBJ2-6,-,CASNLASGANVLTF,TGTGCCAGCAACCTAGCCTCTGGGGCCAACGTCCTGACTTTC
-,TRBV7-9,TRBJ2-5,TRBD2,CASSPSGGGETQYF,TGTGCCAGCAGCCCGAGCGGGGGGGGAGAGACCCAGTACTTC
-,TRBV4-1,TRBJ1-1,-,CASSQDVGDSEAFF,TGCGCCAGCAGCCAAGATGTCGGAGACAGTGAAGCTTTCTTT
-,TRBV5-5,TRBJ2-4,-,CASSIYGTKNIQYF,TGTGCCAGCAGCATCTACGGGACCAAAAACATTCAGTACTTC